Listed here are 8 T cell receptor beta chains from one sample, sequenced in a study of CD8+ T cells in alopecia areata. Isolated RNA was reverse transcribed into cDNA used as the sequencing template. Only in-frame clones appear in the TCRdb table, and some are missing; sequencing was by immunoSEQ multiplex PCR. The sample includes about 190,000 clones, 55% to 70% seen only once; the top ten take roughly 0.71%. Specified treatment: oral pan-JAK inhibitor, 5-10 mg twice daily. Specimen: CD4+ T cells sorted from blood, collected at week 4, from a patient treated with tofacitinib. The receptors derive from a human donor with alopecia areata.

The rearrangement uses TRBV6-5 and TRBJ2-3; the D is unclear. Trimming left V 6 bases short and J 3 bases short, with 7 bases between. CDR1 MNHEY and CDR2 SVGAGI come from the germline V gene. CDR3 length: 12 amino acids. CDR3 protein: CASSSYTDTQYF. DNA of the CDR3: TGTGCCAGCAGCTCCTATACAGATACGCAGTATTTT.

This clone showed up just once. CDR3 amino acids: CASWDTNYEQYF. CDR3 nucleotide sequence: TGTGCCTCCTGGGACACCAACTACGAGCAGTACTTC. The V and J genes are TRBV10-3 and TRBJ2-7; TRBD1 might be the D (6 bases). Trimming removed 11 bases from V and 3 bases from J, with 14 bases in between. The CDR3 sequence is 12 residues long. CDR1 is ENHRY, CDR2 SYGVKD, per germline.

This chain links TRBV6-6 with TRBJ2-1; maybe TRBD2 (7 bases). The CDR3 sequence is 14 residues long. V lost 0 bases and J 9 bases, leaving 12 bases between the germline ends. CDR1 and CDR2 (germline): MNHNY, SVGAGI (reference sequence). Here the CDR3 reads CASSYSLADSEQFF. CDR3 coding DNA: TGTGCCAGCAGTTACTCCCTAGCGGACAGTGAGCAGTTCTTC.

This chain links TRBV7-9 with TRBJ2-1, with D perhaps matching TRBD1 (5 bases). Germline V gene sequence: CDR1 SEHNR, CDR2 FQNEAQ (reference sequence). Deletions cut 6 bases from V and 3 bases from J, with 15 bases between. This CDR3 contains 15 residues. The CDR3 DNA reads as TGTGCCAGCAGTGCTGAGGCAGGGATCTACAATGAGCAGTTCTTC. This translates into CASSAEAGIYNEQFF.

The chain carries TRBV4-3 and TRBJ1-1; TRBD1 is a possible D gene (6 bases). Germline V gene lookup returns CDR1 LGHNA and CDR2 YSLEER. This CDR3 contains 17 residues. Trimming stripped 2 bases from V and 1 base from J, with 17 bases between. The CDR3 coding sequence is TGCGCCAGCAGCCAAACCGTAGAGACAGGTCCGAACACTGAAGCTTTCTTT. This gives the protein CASSQTVETGPNTEAFF.

The V gene is TRBV5-5, the J gene TRBJ2-1; possible D gene TRBD2, 5 bases. The germline V gene has CDR1 SGHKS and CDR2 YYEKEE (reference sequence). The length of the CDR3 is 15 residues. With 4 bases removed from V and 4 bases from J, the gap between germline ends came to 15 bases. The CDR3 sequence is CASSQGSAAYNEQFF. The CDR3 bases are TGTGCCAGCAGCCAAGGTAGCGCGGCATACAATGAGCAGTTCTTC.

The chain recombines TRBV19 with TRBJ2-5; D is uncertain. Trimming took 2 bases from V and 4 from J, leaving 14 bases between them. Germline V gene sequence: CDR1 LNHDA, CDR2 SQIVND (reference sequence). The CDR3 consists of 15 residues. The CDR3 sequence: CASSISPGTSETQYF. The CDR3 nucleotides read TGTGCCAGTAGTATAAGCCCGGGTACGTCAGAGACCCAGTACTTC.

The gene calls are TRBV12-5 and TRBJ2-6; maybe TRBD1 (6 bases). Looked up from germline, CDR1 is LGHNT and CDR2 is FRNRAP. This CDR3 comprises 11 residues. The ends were cut back, 5 bases at V and 16 bases at J, with 12 bases in the middle. This CDR3 is CASGPDRILTF. The DNA for the CDR3 is TGTGCTAGTGGTCCAGACAGGATTCTGACTTTC.